This TCR beta chain was identified in a study of blood T cell repertoires in COVID-19. About the study: Samples came from the United States, Italy and Spain, spanning acute and convalescent COVID-19. Sample material is recorded as cDNA or gDNA derived from T cells, B-cell-depleted T cells, or PBMCs.

Per germline, CDR1 SGDLS and CDR2 YYNGEE. The germline V and J ends were trimmed by 0 bases and 6 bases, with 15 bases remaining between them. The CDR3 sequence is 16 residues long. Sequencing was performed with immunoSEQ multiplex PCR; in TCRdb, only in-frame clones are kept and a portion is missing. The sample contains 45,000 to 60,000 clones, 80% to 85% of which appear only once. Material: peripheral blood. The receptor comes from an elderly man with COVID-19, enrolled during active disease. The genes are TRBV9 and TRBJ2-2, with D perhaps matching TRBD2 (6 bases). The CDR3 DNA sequence: TGTGCCAGCAGCGTAGCCCCACCACCGGGAGCCGGGGAGCTGTTTTTT. Translation gives CASSVAPPPGAGELFF.